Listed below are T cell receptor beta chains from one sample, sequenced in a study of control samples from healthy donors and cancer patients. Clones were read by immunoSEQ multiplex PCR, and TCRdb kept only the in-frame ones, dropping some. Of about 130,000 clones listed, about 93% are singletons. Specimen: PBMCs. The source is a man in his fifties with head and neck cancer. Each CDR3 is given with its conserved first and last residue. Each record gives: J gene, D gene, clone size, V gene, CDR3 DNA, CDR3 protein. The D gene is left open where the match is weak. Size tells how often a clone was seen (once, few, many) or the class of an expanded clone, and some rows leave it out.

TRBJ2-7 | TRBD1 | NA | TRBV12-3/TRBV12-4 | TGTGCCAGCAGTTATAGGGGGCGGTTCGAGCAGTACTTC | CASSYRGRFEQYF
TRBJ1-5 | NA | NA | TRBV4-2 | TGTGCCAGCAGCCAAGAGTACCGCCAGGCGGGTCAGCCCCAGCATTTT | CASSQEYRQAGQPQHF
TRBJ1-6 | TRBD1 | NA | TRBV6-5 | TGTGCCAGCAGCCGCGCCGACAGGGGTCATTCACCCCTCCACTTT | CASSRADRGHSPLHF
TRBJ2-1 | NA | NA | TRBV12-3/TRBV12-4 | TGTGCCAGCCTGGGGGGCCTTGAGCAGTTCTTC | CASLGGLEQFF
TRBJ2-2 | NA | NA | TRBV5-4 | TGTGCCAGCAGCTTTCCCCTCGGAGGCACCACCGGGGAGCTGTTTTTT | CASSFPLGGTTGELFF
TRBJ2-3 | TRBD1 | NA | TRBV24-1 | TGTGCCACCAGTGATTTCCAGGGGACAGGGGCCACAGATACGCAGTATTTT | CATSDFQGTGATDTQYF
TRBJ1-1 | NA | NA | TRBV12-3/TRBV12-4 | TGTGCCAGCACTTCCCACGCTAACACTGAAGCTTTCTTT | CASTSHANTEAFF
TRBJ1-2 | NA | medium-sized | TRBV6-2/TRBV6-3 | TGTGCCAGCAGCCGCTACCAGTTCAGGCCCTATGGCTACACCTTC | CASSRYQFRPYGYTF
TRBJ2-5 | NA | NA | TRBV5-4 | TGTGCCAGCAGCTTGCAATCTGGGGGGGCCCCGGAAGAGACCCAGTACTTC | CASSLQSGGAPEETQYF
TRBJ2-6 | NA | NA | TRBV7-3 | TGTGCCAGCAGCTTAATGGGTACTGGGGCCAACGTCCTGACTTTC | CASSLMGTGANVLTF
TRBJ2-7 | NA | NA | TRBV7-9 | TGTGCCAGCAGCTTCTCCGGGGCCGTAGGGTCCGAGCAGTACTTC | CASSFSGAVGSEQYF
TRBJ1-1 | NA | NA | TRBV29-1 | TGCAGCGTTGAAGGGTTGGCCAGCAGAAACACTGAAGCTTTCTTT | CSVEGLASRNTEAFF
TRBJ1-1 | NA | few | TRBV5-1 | TGCGCCAGCAGCTTGGACAGCGACACTGAAGCTTTCTTT | CASSLDSDTEAFF
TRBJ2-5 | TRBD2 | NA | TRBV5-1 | TGCGCCAGCAGCCCGAGACTAGCGGGGGAAGAGACCCAGTACTTC | CASSPRLAGEETQYF
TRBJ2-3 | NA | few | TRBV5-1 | TGCGCCAGCAGCTTTTTAGGGGGGAGTGACTTGGGTACGCAGTATTTT | CASSFLGGSDLGTQYF
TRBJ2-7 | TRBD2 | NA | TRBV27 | TGTGCCAGCAGTTTACGGTCCAGCGGGGGATACGAGCAGTACTTC | CASSLRSSGGYEQYF
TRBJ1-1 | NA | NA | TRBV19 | TGTGCCAGTAGTTTCAAGCAGAACACTGAAGCTTTCTTT | CASSFKQNTEAFF
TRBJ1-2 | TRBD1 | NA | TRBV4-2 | TGTGCCAGCAGCCCGGGACAGGGTGGCTACACCTTC | CASSPGQGGYTF
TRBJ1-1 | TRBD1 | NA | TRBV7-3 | TGTGCCAGCAGCCGGGACAGGGGGAGCACTGAAGCTTTCTTT | CASSRDRGSTEAFF
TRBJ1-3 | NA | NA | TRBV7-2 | TGTGCCAGCAGCTACCTAGACGGCACCATATATTTT | CASSYLDGTIYF
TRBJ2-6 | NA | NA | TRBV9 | TGTGCCAGCTCCCACTCTGGGGCCAACGTCCTGACTTTC | CASSHSGANVLTF
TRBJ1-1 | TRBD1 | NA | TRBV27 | TGTGCCAGCAGCCTTCTGGGACAGGGGAACTATCCTTTCTTT | CASSLLGQGNYPFF
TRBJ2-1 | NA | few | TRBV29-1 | TGCAGCGTTAGGAGACCAAGCTCCTACAATGAGCAGTTCTTC | CSVRRPSSYNEQFF